In its sample, the clone carrying this T cell receptor (beta chain) was seen many times. This CDR3 comprises 15 residues. Trimming stripped 0 bases from V and 6 bases from J, with 12 bases between. The germline gives CDR1 LNHNV, CDR2 YYDKDF (reference sequence). These data belong to a study of T cells in Graves' hyperthyroidism and ophthalmopathy. Amplification targeted TCR beta CDR3 regions from RNA transcripts. TCR CDR3 regions were first amplified by RT-PCR with HTBI primers. One entry per CDR3 protein, called by TCRdb with MiXCR from the multiplex PCR reads. The sample consists of approximately 200,000 distinct CDR3 sequences, 15% to 20% of them appearing once.

The sample was blood. The chain recombines TRBV15 with TRBJ2-1; D is undetermined. This clonotype was obtained from a middle-aged man with Graves' hyperthyroidism. CDR3 nucleotide sequence: TGTGCCACCAGCAGAGACCCTGGGAATTCCAATGAGCAGTTCTTC. Translating gives CATSRDPGNSNEQFF.